This T cell receptor (beta chain) was captured by sequencing in a study of blood T cell repertoires in COVID-19. Background on the study: Whether acute or convalescent, the COVID-19 samples came from the United States, Italy and Spain.

The CDR3 consists of 12 residues. V shed 7 bases and J shed 1 base, with 6 bases lying between them. Per germline, CDR1 MNHEY and CDR2 SVGAGI. Per the original methods: Amplifying reference gene primers gave estimates of nucleated cell counts. The data were produced by immunoSEQ multiplex PCR, yet TCRdb's version contains in-frame clones alone and is incomplete. D and trimming come from the DNA, and the V and J calls and clone size come from that table. The profile shows 360,000 or so clones, less than 90% of them singletons. Participant-given clinical history determined each cohort assignment. Sequences were obtained from PBMCs or T cells enriched from blood (not recorded which). This clonotype was sampled from a woman aged 45 to 65 who had recovered from COVID-19. The chain joins TRBV6-5 to TRBJ2-3, with D possibly matching TRBD2 (6 bases). CDR3 in amino acids: CASTSGTDTQYF. The DNA for the CDR3 is TGTGCCAGCACTAGCGGCACAGATACGCAGTATTTT.